The rows below give T cell receptor beta chains drawn from one sample of a study of radiotherapy plus CTLA-4 blockade in lung cancer. Clones were sequenced by immunoSEQ multiplex PCR, and TCRdb holds only the in-frame ones, with some missing. The sample carries approximately 89,000 clones, under 80% recorded once. Here the sequenced sample was peripheral blood, taken from a patient treated with radiotherapy plus ipilimumab. The receptors were gathered from a human donor with non-small cell lung cancer who had a partial response to radiotherapy plus ipilimumab. Some clones in this sample may be carry-over from other donors' samples. CDR3s include the opening cysteine and the closing phenylalanine or tryptophan. A D gene is named only where the DNA matches it firmly. Some rows mark clone size as missing; the rest say once, few, many or name a class of expanded clone.

18,NA,TRBD2,TRBV4-1,TRBJ2-1,CASSHRTSGGPFRNEQFF,TGCGCCAGCAGCCACCGGACTAGCGGGGGGCCGTTTCGGAATGAGCAGTTCTTC
16,few,TRBD2,TRBV14,TRBJ2-1,CASSQRLAGAYNEQFF,TGTGCCAGCAGCCAAAGACTAGCGGGAGCCTACAATGAGCAGTTCTTC
15,NA,NA,TRBV9,TRBJ1-1,CASSPLTGENTEAFF,TGTGCCAGCAGCCCACTGACGGGGGAAAACACTGAAGCTTTCTTT
16,NA,NA,TRBV4-2,TRBJ1-3,CASSQVQAASGNTIYF,TGTGCCAGCAGCCAAGTACAGGCTGCCTCTGGAAACACCATATATTTT
14,NA,TRBD1,TRBV19,TRBJ2-1,CASMRTGWQGEQFF,TGTGCCAGTATGAGGACAGGGTGGCAGGGTGAGCAGTTCTTC
15,NA,TRBD1,TRBV28,TRBJ1-5,CAIRQGGDSNQPQHF,TGTGCCATACGGCAGGGGGGAGATAGCAATCAGCCCCAGCATTTT
11,NA,NA,TRBV6-6,TRBJ2-5,CASRREETQYF,TGTGCCAGCAGGCGAGAAGAGACCCAGTACTTC
15,NA,TRBD2,TRBV2,TRBJ2-3,CASSPSAGGPNTQYF,TGTGCCAGCAGCCCTTCGGCGGGAGGACCAAATACGCAGTATTTT
14,NA,TRBD1,TRBV11-1,TRBJ2-2,CASSWDRASGELFF,TGTGCCAGCAGCTGGGACAGGGCCAGCGGGGAGCTGTTTTTT
15,NA,TRBD1,TRBV7-2,TRBJ1-1,CASSPAGGYNTEAFF,TGTGCCAGCAGCCCCGCAGGGGGATACAACACTGAAGCTTTCTTT
13,NA,NA,TRBV5-6,TRBJ2-2,CASSFGRAGELFF,TGTGCCAGCAGCTTCGGGCGTGCCGGGGAGCTATTTTTT
15,NA,NA,TRBV4-1,TRBJ1-1,CASSQDSGLYTEAFF,TGCGCCAGCAGCCAAGATTCAGGTTTGTACACTGAAGCTTTCTTT
13,NA,NA,TRBV18,TRBJ2-5,CASSPGQIETQYF,TGTGCCAGCTCACCCGGACAGATAGAGACCCAGTACTTC
14,NA,TRBD2,TRBV11-1,TRBJ2-7,CASSYGTSGYEQYF,TGTGCCAGCAGCTACGGGACTAGCGGCTACGAGCAGTACTTC
14,once,NA,TRBV5-5,TRBJ1-6,CASSLGGLSSPLHF,TGTGCCAGCAGCTTGGGGGGGCTGAGTTCACCCCTCCACTTT
17,NA,TRBD1,TRBV25-1,TRBJ1-5,CASSDPTTTGGNQPQHF,TGTGCCAGCAGTGATCCCACCACGACAGGGGGCAATCAGCCCCAGCATTTT
14,NA,TRBD1,TRBV6-6,TRBJ1-2,CASSWDRATYGYTF,TGTGCCAGCAGTTGGGACAGGGCGACCTATGGCTACACCTTC
14,NA,NA,TRBV19,TRBJ1-1,CASSIRGGNTEAFF,TGTGCCAGTAGTATCCGCGGGGGAAACACTGAAGCTTTCTTT
15,NA,TRBD1,TRBV30,TRBJ2-2,CAWTTGTANTGELFF,TGTGCCTGGACCACCGGGACAGCGAACACCGGGGAGCTGTTTTTT
14,once,NA,TRBV5-1,TRBJ1-4,CASTQGHGNEKLFF,TGCGCCAGCACGCAAGGACATGGTAATGAAAAACTGTTTTTT
15,NA,TRBD1,TRBV28,TRBJ2-7,CASRIPGQGSYEQYF,TGTGCCAGCCGTATTCCGGGACAGGGGTCCTACGAGCAGTACTTC
13,NA,NA,TRBV7-9,TRBJ1-1,CASSLRQDTEAFF,TGTGCCAGCAGCTTGAGACAGGACACTGAAGCTTTCTTT
17,NA,TRBD2,TRBV19,TRBJ2-5,CASSIGLAGGPGETQYF,TGTGCCAGTAGTATAGGACTAGCGGGAGGGCCGGGGGAGACCCAGTACTTC
12,NA,NA,TRBV7-9,TRBJ1-6,CASGQGNSPLHF,TGTGCCAGCGGCCAGGGGAATTCACCCCTCCACTTT
16,NA,NA,TRBV18,TRBJ2-1,CASSPLSEGAYNEQFF,TGTGCCAGCTCACCACTCTCAGAGGGGGCCTACAATGAGCAGTTCTTC
15,NA,NA,TRBV15,TRBJ1-5,CATSPGTGGKLTQHF,TGTGCCACCAGCCCCGGGACGGGAGGAAAGTTGACCCAGCATTTT
14,NA,TRBD2,TRBV29-1,TRBJ2-1,CRVTGLADYNEQFF,TGCAGAGTCACCGGACTAGCGGATTACAATGAGCAGTTCTTC